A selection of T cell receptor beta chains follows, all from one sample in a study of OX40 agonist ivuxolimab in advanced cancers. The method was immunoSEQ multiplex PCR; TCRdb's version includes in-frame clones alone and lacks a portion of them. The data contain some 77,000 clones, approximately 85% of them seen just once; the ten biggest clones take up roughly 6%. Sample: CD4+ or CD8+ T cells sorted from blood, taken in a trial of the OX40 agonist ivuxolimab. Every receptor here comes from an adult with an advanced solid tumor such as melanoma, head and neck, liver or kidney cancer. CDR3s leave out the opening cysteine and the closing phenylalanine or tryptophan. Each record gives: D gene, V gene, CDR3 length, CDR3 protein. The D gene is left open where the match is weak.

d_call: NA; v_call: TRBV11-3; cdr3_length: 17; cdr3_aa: ASSWGWREGVVGYNEQF
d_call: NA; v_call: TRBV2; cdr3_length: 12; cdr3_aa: ATRGLFEGNIQY
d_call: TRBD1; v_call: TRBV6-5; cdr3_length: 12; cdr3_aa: ASSYSTGLETQY
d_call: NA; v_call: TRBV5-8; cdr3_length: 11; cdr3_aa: ASSFGQGGGYT
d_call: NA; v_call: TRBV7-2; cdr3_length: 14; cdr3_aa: ASSQDSTTGHQPQH
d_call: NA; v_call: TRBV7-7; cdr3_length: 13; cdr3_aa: ASSETVATTDTQY
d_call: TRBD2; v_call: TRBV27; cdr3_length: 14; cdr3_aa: ASSDSSGGRLDTQY
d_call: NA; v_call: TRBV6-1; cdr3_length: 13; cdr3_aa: ASSEERYREGKLF
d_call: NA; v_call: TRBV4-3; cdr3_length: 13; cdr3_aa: ASSQEPGAGNEQY
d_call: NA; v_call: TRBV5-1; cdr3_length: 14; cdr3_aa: ASNLIQGEKGDTQY
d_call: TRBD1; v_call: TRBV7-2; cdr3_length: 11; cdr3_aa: ASSPRQGSGYT
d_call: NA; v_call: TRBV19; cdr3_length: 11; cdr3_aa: ASSAQVQETQY
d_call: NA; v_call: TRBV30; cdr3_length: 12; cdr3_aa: AWSTHSGALGYT
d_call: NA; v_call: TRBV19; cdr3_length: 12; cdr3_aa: ASSMTQATDTQY
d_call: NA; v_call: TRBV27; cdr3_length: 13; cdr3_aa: ASNRRGPNTGELF
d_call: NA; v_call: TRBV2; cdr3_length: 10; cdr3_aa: ASSDGYSPLH
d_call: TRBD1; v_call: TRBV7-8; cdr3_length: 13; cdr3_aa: ASSPQGRGSYEQY
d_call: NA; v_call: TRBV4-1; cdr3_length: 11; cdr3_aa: ASSQGGANGYT
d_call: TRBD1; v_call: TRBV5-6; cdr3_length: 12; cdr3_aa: ASSITGDASEAF
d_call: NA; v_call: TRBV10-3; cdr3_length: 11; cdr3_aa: AITAGSYNEQF
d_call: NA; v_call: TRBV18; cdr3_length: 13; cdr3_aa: ASSPKTGPGTEAF
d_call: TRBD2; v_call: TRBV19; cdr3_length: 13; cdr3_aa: ASSIPGRGGNEQF
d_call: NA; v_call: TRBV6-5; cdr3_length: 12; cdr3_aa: ASSWESGYNEQF
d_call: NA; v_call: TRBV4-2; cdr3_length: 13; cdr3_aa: ASSLDWGAGYEQY
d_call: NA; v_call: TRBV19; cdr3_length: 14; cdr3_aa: ASSIDRTITNYGYT
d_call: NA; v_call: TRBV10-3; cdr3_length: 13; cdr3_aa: AISEVGQSNQPQH
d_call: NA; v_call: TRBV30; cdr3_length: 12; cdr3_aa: AWSPLLGPDTQY
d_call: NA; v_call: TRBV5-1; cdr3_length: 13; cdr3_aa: ASSFEGSAVAPLH